The 28 T cell receptor beta chains reported below all come from one sample, sequenced in a study of cytomegalovirus exposure and HLA in healthy donors (dated by TCRdb to 2016 to 2017). The protocol used for the library was the immunoSEQ multiplex PCR assay. Imported from immuneACCESS, the table was reduced by TCRdb to in-frame sequences with V and J called. These copies leave out some clones; in studies compared against another copy, an unresolved V gene accounts for under half, and the cause of the remainder is not known. This sample lists tens of thousands of clones; roughly 90% were detected once. Of the sample, around 4% is held by the ten largest clones. Sequenced: PBMCs. The receptors come from a woman between 18 and 29 years old in good health and CMV-seropositive.

The chain has TRBV4-1 and TRBJ1-5; a weak D match, TRBD1 (5 bases). Germline CDR1 MGHRA, CDR2 YSYEKL. V lost 0 bases and J lost 9, with 21 bases in between. This CDR3 contains 17 residues. CDR3 sequence reads: CASSQERVSGETSPQHF. The CDR3 DNA sequence: TGCGCCAGCAGCCAAGAACGGGTTTCGGGGGAGACATCGCCCCAGCATTTT.

V is TRBV5-1 and J is TRBJ2-1; the D gene is possibly TRBD2 (6 bases). With 4 bases removed from V and 0 bases from J, the gap between germline ends came to 14 bases. Germline V CDR1 and CDR2: SGHRS, YFSETQ. This CDR3 region has 16 residues. The CDR3 is CASSLGGGISYNEQFF. Here the CDR3 DNA reads TGCGCCAGCAGCCTAGGCGGCGGGATCTCCTACAATGAGCAGTTCTTC.

The CDR3 spells CASMLGYEQYF. The DNA for the CDR3 is TGTGCCAGCATGCTCGGCTACGAGCAGTACTTC. V is TRBV6-1 and J is TRBJ2-7, with D uncertain. Germline CDR1 MNHNS, CDR2 SASEGT. The CDR3 is made up of 11 amino acids. V lost 7 bases and J 3 bases, leaving 7 bases between the germline ends.

Only a few counts were recorded for this clone. J is TRBJ2-7 and V is TRBV5-4; 9 bases match TRBD2. V shed 5 bases, J shed 7 bases, and the junction held 7 bases outside the gene matches. CDR3 size: 13 residues. The V gene's germline CDR1 is SGHNT and CDR2 YYREEE (reference sequence). In nucleotides, the CDR3 is TGTGCCAGCAGGTCGGGACTAGCTCGAGAGCAGTACTTC. Amino acid sequence: CASRSGLAREQYF.

The CDR3 is CASSPQSSRVMNTEAFF. Written as DNA, the CDR3 is TGTGCCAGCTCACCGCAATCCTCCCGGGTAATGAACACTGAAGCTTTCTTT. The chain uses TRBV18 and TRBJ1-1; D is unresolved. The V gene lost 3 bases and the J gene lost 0 bases, with 17 bases spanning the gap. The CDR3 loop spans 17 amino acids. Germline V gene sequence: CDR1 KGHSH, CDR2 LQKENI.

The V call is TRBV29-1, the J call TRBJ2-7, with D maybe TRBD2 (6 bases). This CDR3 is 13 amino acids long. CDR1 is SQVTM and CDR2 is ANQGSEA in the germline V gene. The V end lost 7 bases, the J end lost 2 bases, and 15 bases lay between the germline ends. Here the CDR3 reads CSGSPGGTYEQYF. The CDR3 coding sequence is TGCAGCGGGAGCCCCGGGGGAACCTACGAGCAGTACTTC.

The V gene is TRBV27, the J gene TRBJ2-3; 10 bases agree with TRBD2. Germline CDR1 is MNHEY and CDR2 is SMNVEV (reference sequence). CDR3 size: 15 residues. Trimming took 5 bases from V and 0 from J; bases not matched to a gene: 2. This CDR3 reads CASSKRGGSTDTQYF. In nucleotides, the CDR3 is TGTGCCAGCAGTAAGCGGGGGGGTAGCACAGATACGCAGTATTTT.

V gene TRBV6-6 combines with J gene TRBJ1-6; D possibly corresponds to TRBD1 (6 bases). V lost 0 bases, J lost 7 bases, and 10 bases lay in between. This CDR3 is built from 15 residues. Germline CDR1 is MNHNY and CDR2 is SVGAGI (reference sequence). DNA of the CDR3: TGTGCCAGCAGTTACTCGACAGGCTCAAATTCACCCCTCCACTTT. Translation: CASSYSTGSNSPLHF.

The V and J genes are TRBV5-4 and TRBJ2-2; 7 positions agree with TRBD1. Trimming cost V 1 base and J 1 base; bases outside gene matches: 4. Germline CDR1 is SGHNT and CDR2 is YYREEE (reference sequence). This CDR3 comprises 16 residues. In nucleotides, the CDR3 is TGTGCCAGCAGCTTGAAGAGACAGGGGAACACCGGGGAGCTGTTTTTT. Translated: CASSLKRQGNTGELFF.

This chain uses TRBV27 with TRBJ1-2, with 8 positions matching TRBD1. The length of the CDR3 is 15 residues. Per germline, CDR1 MNHEY and CDR2 SMNVEV (reference sequence). Germline trimming cut 6 bases from V and 4 bases from J; bases unmatched to any gene: 10. The DNA for the CDR3 is TGTGCCAGCAGCACAGGGGGAGGAGGAAGCTATGGCTACACCTTC. It translates to CASSTGGGGSYGYTF.

The rearrangement joins TRBV4-1 to TRBJ2-5, with TRBD2 matching over 10 bases. V trimming: 1 base; J trimming: 3 bases; junction bases outside the gene matches: 8. This CDR3 is built from 17 residues. Germline V gene data show CDR1 as MGHRA and CDR2 as YSYEKL. The CDR3 nucleotides read TGCGCCAGCAGCCAAGGCGGCAGGCTAGCGGGAGAAGAGACCCAGTACTTC. Protein: CASSQGGRLAGEETQYF.

There are a few counts of this clone. The V gene is TRBV7-8, the J gene TRBJ2-7; maybe TRBD2 (5 bases). Germline loops: CDR1 SGHVS, CDR2 FQNEAQ. The V end lost 3 bases, the J end lost 4 bases, and 13 bases lay between the germline ends. CDR3 length equals 14 residues. CDR3 in DNA: TGTGCCAGCAGCTTGGGCACTAGAAGTTACGAGCAGTACTTC. Translation gives CASSLGTRSYEQYF.

The V and J genes are TRBV7-9 and TRBJ2-7; perhaps TRBD2 as D (6 bases). Germline CDR1 is SEHNR and CDR2 is FQNEAQ (reference sequence). The V and J ends lost 5 bases and 6 bases respectively, with 23 bases between them. The CDR3 runs 16 residues. The CDR3 here is CASSPEGDGGRGEQYF. The DNA for the CDR3 is TGTGCCAGCAGCCCGGAAGGGGACGGGGGTCGGGGCGAGCAGTACTTC.

The chain uses TRBV4-1 and TRBJ2-2; 8 bases fit TRBD1. The germline gives CDR1 MGHRA, CDR2 YSYEKL. J lost 4 bases, V lost 5 bases, and 6 bases had no gene match. The CDR3 totals 15 residues. The CDR3 nucleotides are TGCGCCAGCAGCGGGCGGACAGGGAGCACCGGGGAGCTGTTTTTT. Encoded protein: CASSGRTGSTGELFF.

This chain uses TRBV15 with TRBJ1-4; no clear D gene. V lost 5 bases and J 8 bases, leaving 15 bases between the germline ends. CDR3 length equals 14 residues. Germline CDR1 is LNHNV and CDR2 is YYDKDF (reference sequence). DNA of the CDR3: TGTGCCACCAGCCAGACCCGGTCGGGGGAAAAACTGTTTTTT. Translated, it gives CATSQTRSGEKLFF.

The chain links TRBV11-3 to TRBJ2-1, with 7 bases lining up with TRBD1. The CDR3 has 15 amino acids. The V gene's germline CDR1 is SGHNT and CDR2 YENEEA. V gave up 3 bases and J gave up 6 bases; unmatched junction bases: 8. The CDR3 coding sequence is TGTGCCAGCAGCTTTGGGCAGGGGGTAGGCAATGAGCAGTTCTTC. This codes for CASSFGQGVGNEQFF.

The chain links TRBV7-2 to TRBJ1-5, with TRBD1 identical over 8 bases. Looked up from germline, CDR1 is SGHTA and CDR2 is FQGNSA. This CDR3 contains 14 residues. Germline trimming cut 8 bases from V and 7 bases from J; bases unmatched to any gene: 10. The DNA of the CDR3 is TGTGCCAGCCAGGGTGGACAGGGTGGACAGCCCCAGCATTTT. It codes for CASQGGQGGQPQHF.

The chain employs TRBV4-1 and TRBJ2-2; tentative D call: TRBD2 (6 bases). Germline V gene sequence: CDR1 MGHRA, CDR2 YSYEKL. The CDR3 length is 13 residues. V lost 2 bases to trimming and J lost 7 bases, with 8 bases between them. CDR3 in amino acids: CASSQMGGGELFF. CDR3 nucleotide sequence: TGCGCCAGCAGCCAAATGGGGGGCGGGGAGCTGTTTTTT.

The rearrangement uses TRBV18 and TRBJ1-3; D unclear. Germline V lookup: CDR1 KGHSH, CDR2 LQKENI. This CDR3 comprises 16 residues. The V end lost 5 bases, the J end lost 1 base, and 15 bases lay between the germline ends. The CDR3 reads CASSETRQKSGNTIYF. DNA for the CDR3: TGTGCCAGCTCAGAAACCCGACAAAAATCTGGAAACACCATATATTTT.

The rearrangement uses TRBV10-3 and TRBJ1-5; D ambiguous. This CDR3 is built from 14 residues. The V end lost 0 bases, the J end lost 2 bases, and 5 bases lay between the germline ends. Germline-derived CDR1 and CDR2 are ENHRY and SYGVKD. Here the CDR3 reads CAISESGGNQPQHF. The CDR3 DNA sequence: TGTGCCATCAGTGAGTCGGGAGGCAATCAGCCCCAGCATTTT.

This sequence joins TRBV9 and TRBJ1-1; 7 bases agree with TRBD1. J gave up 10 bases and V 0 bases, and 6 bases lay outside the gene matches. The germline V gene has CDR1 SGDLS and CDR2 YYNGEE. This CDR3 comprises 13 residues. For the CDR3, the DNA is TGTGCCAGCAGCGTAGTAGGAAGGGGGCCAGCTTTCTTT. Encoded protein: CASSVVGRGPAFF.

The chain joins TRBV4-1 to TRBJ2-7; a possible D gene is TRBD1 (6 bases). This CDR3 region has 15 residues. V lost 0 bases and J 2 bases, leaving 11 bases between the germline ends. The germline gives CDR1 MGHRA, CDR2 YSYEKL. CDR3 region: CASSQETGVTYEQYF. The CDR3 DNA follows: TGCGCCAGCAGCCAAGAGACAGGAGTAACCTACGAGCAGTACTTC.

The V and J genes are TRBV25-1 and TRBJ2-3; TRBD2 agrees at 8 bases. The CDR3 length is 16 residues. The J segment lost 0 bases and the V segment lost 5 bases, leaving 7 bases of the junction unmatched. Germline loops: CDR1 MGHDK, CDR2 SYGVNS. As DNA, the CDR3 is TGTGCCAGCAGTAGGGGAACTAGCGGCAGCACAGATACGCAGTATTTT. This encodes CASSRGTSGSTDTQYF.

V is TRBV28 and J is TRBJ2-3; 7 bases are shared with TRBD2. CDR1 is MDHEN and CDR2 is SYDVKM in the germline V gene. V lost 5 bases and J lost 2; bases outside the gene matches: 10. There are 16 residues in the CDR3. CDR3 amino acids: CASSPRGSGYTDTQYF. In nucleotides, the CDR3 is TGTGCCAGCAGTCCTCGAGGTAGCGGGTACACAGATACGCAGTATTTT.

Only a few counts were recorded for this clone. V is TRBV7-2 and J is TRBJ2-5; 8 bases match TRBD2. The CDR3 extends over 18 amino acids. CDR1 and CDR2 from the germline V gene are SGHTA and FQGNSA. The J segment lost 0 bases and the V segment lost 4 bases, leaving 13 bases of the junction unmatched. This CDR3 reads CASSSAGLAGVYQETQYF. In DNA form, the CDR3 reads TGTGCCAGCAGCTCGGCGGGGCTAGCGGGTGTATACCAAGAGACCCAGTACTTC.

The CDR3 sequence: CASNEGRGAGANVLTF. The DNA of the CDR3 is TGTGCCAGCAACGAGGGCAGGGGCGCTGGGGCCAACGTCCTGACTTTC. This chain joins TRBV2 and TRBJ2-6, with D possibly matching TRBD1 (6 bases). Germline V CDR1 and CDR2: SNHLY, FYNNEI. Trimming stripped 7 bases from V and 2 bases from J, with 15 bases between. The CDR3 is made up of 16 amino acids.

The chain couples TRBV11-2 to TRBJ2-3; D is uncertain. Trimming shortened V by 6 bases and J by 0 bases, and 4 bases separated the two germline ends. Germline V gene data show CDR1 as SGHAT and CDR2 as FQNNGV. The CDR3 runs to 12 residues. CDR3 amino acids: CASSRSTDTQYF. DNA for the CDR3: TGTGCCAGCAGTCGTAGCACAGATACGCAGTATTTT.

V gene TRBV2 combines with J gene TRBJ1-1; D might be TRBD1 (6 bases). CDR1 is SNHLY, CDR2 FYNNEI, per germline. The V gene lost 6 bases and the J gene lost 0 bases, with 11 bases spanning the gap. The CDR3 has 14 amino acids. The CDR3 loop is CASRGQIMNTEAFF. DNA of the CDR3: TGTGCCAGCAGAGGACAGATCATGAACACTGAAGCTTTCTTT.